The T cell receptor (beta chain) described here comes from a study of cytomegalovirus exposure and HLA in healthy donors. PCR used 60 Vbeta primers and 13 Jbeta primers. Clones were sequenced by immunoSEQ multiplex PCR, and TCRdb holds only the in-frame ones, with some missing. The data hold around 200,000 clones, with about 80% observed a single time. This clone was observed a handful of times. V was pared by 3 bases and J by 15 bases, with 12 bases between. The CDR3 extends over 11 amino acids. Germline assignment: CDR1 MNHNS and CDR2 SASEGT. This clonotype originated in a woman aged 40 to 50 in good health and CMV-seronegative. Specimen: PBMCs. J is TRBJ2-4 and V is TRBV6-1; D unresolved. CDR3 DNA sequence: TGTGCCAGCAGTGACGTCGCGAGATGGTACTTC. Its protein product is CASSDVARWYF.